The 21 T cell receptor beta chains listed next were all sequenced from one sample in a study of early T cells in non-severe SARS-CoV-2 infection. Each CDR3 protein is one row after TCRdb ran MiXCR on the 5' RACE reads. The data show about 76,000 distinct CDR3 sequences, roughly 15% seen once. Material for sequencing was whole blood. The origin of the receptors is an adult who was a healthcare worker with PCR-confirmed SARS-CoV-2 infection or an uninfected control (not recorded which).

This clonotype was counted only a few times. The chain links TRBV3-1 to TRBJ1-1; 8 positions agree with TRBD1. The CDR3 loop spans 15 amino acids. J gave up 5 bases and V 5 bases, and 10 bases lay outside the gene matches. Germline V gene sequence: CDR1 LGHDT, CDR2 YNNKEL (reference sequence). CDR3 in amino acids: CASSLTGQGETEAFF. CDR3 nucleotides: TGTGCCAGCAGCTTGACCGGACAGGGAGAGACTGAAGCTTTCTTT.

This sequence joins TRBV7-3 and TRBJ2-2, with D perhaps matching TRBD2 (5 bases). Per the germline V gene, CDR1 is SGHTA and CDR2 is FQGTGA. V was pared by 4 bases and J by 6 bases, with 9 bases between. CDR3 length equals 13 residues. In DNA, the CDR3 is TGTGCCAGCAGCTCTAGCCCCGCCGGGGAGCTGTTTTTT. It specifies CASSSSPAGELFF.

This chain joins TRBV7-2 and TRBJ2-1, with D unresolved. The ends were cut back, 5 bases at V and 10 bases at J, with 12 bases in the middle. The CDR3 sequence is 12 residues long. Per germline, CDR1 SGHTA and CDR2 FQGNSA. CDR3 protein: CASSLDSPEQFF. In nucleotides, the CDR3 is TGTGCCAGCAGCCTCGACTCGCCGGAGCAGTTCTTC.

The chain links TRBV5-6 to TRBJ2-7; D uncertain. The germline CDR1 and CDR2 sequences are SGHDT and YYEEEE. With 4 bases removed from V and 1 base from J, the gap between germline ends came to 9 bases. CDR3 length: 13 residues. This CDR3 is CASSQDTSYEQYF. In nucleotides, the CDR3 is TGTGCCAGCAGCCAAGACACTTCCTACGAGCAGTACTTC.

This clonotype appeared a few times. The chain recombines TRBV5-1 with TRBJ1-1, with D possibly being TRBD1 (6 bases). CDR1 and CDR2 (germline): SGHRS, YFSETQ. The length of the CDR3 is 15 residues. The V and J ends lost 0 bases and 4 bases respectively, with 13 bases between them. The CDR3 bases are TGCGCCAGCAGCTTGGCCATGGGGGGCGGCACTGAAGCTTTCTTT. Protein product: CASSLAMGGGTEAFF.

The CDR3 protein is CASSYSRGGSYEQYF. The DNA for the CDR3 is TGTGCCAGCAGTTACTCCCGCGGGGGTAGCTACGAGCAGTACTTC. The chain recombines TRBV6-5 with TRBJ2-7, with 7 positions matching TRBD2. Germline CDR1 is MNHEY and CDR2 is SVGAGI. CDR3 length: 15 amino acids. The V gene end was trimmed by 0 bases and the J gene end by 3 bases; junction bases not matched to a gene: 5.

This clonotype was counted ten times or more. The chain joins TRBV7-3 to TRBJ1-6; D call uncertain. The CDR3 covers 13 residues. Trimming removed 1 base from V and 9 bases from J, with 7 bases in between. Germline lookup yields CDR1 SGHTA and CDR2 FQGTGA. CDR3 DNA: TGTGCCAGCAGCTTAATGGACGGTTCACCCCTCCACTTT. Its protein product is CASSLMDGSPLHF.

This sequence joins TRBV2 and TRBJ1-2; D not resolved. Trimming took 7 bases from V and 4 from J, leaving 16 bases between them. The CDR3 contains 14 residues. Looked up from germline, CDR1 is SNHLY and CDR2 is FYNNEI. The DNA of the CDR3 is TGTGCCAGCACCGGAGTGGGTCGTGGCTATGGCTACACCTTC. Residues: CASTGVGRGYGYTF.

The CDR3 region is CSASRPRGSWSTDTQYF. CDR3 nucleotide sequence: TGCAGTGCTAGCCGCCCACGAGGGAGTTGGAGCACAGATACGCAGTATTTT. This chain links TRBV20-1 with TRBJ2-3; TRBD2 is a possible D gene (5 bases). The CDR3 is made up of 17 amino acids. Trimming removed 3 bases from V and 0 bases from J, with 19 bases in between. Per germline, CDR1 DFQATT and CDR2 SNEGSKA (reference sequence).

This chain uses TRBV7-6 with TRBJ1-4, with TRBD1 identical over 8 bases. The CDR3 loop spans 15 amino acids. Germline CDR1 is SGHVS and CDR2 is FNYEAQ. Trimming removed 5 bases from V and 3 bases from J; junction bases left unmatched: 5. The CDR3 nucleotides are TGTGCCAGCAGCGCGACAGGGGTTCCTAATGAAAAACTGTTTTTT. As protein: CASSATGVPNEKLFF.

This clonotype came up a few times. The CDR3 sequence is CASSHYRGASGKETQYF. The CDR3 region has the DNA TGTGCCAGCAGCCACTACCGAGGGGCTAGCGGGAAAGAGACCCAGTACTTC. V and J are TRBV7-2 and TRBJ2-5; 9 nucleotides align to TRBD2. Germline CDR1 is SGHTA and CDR2 is FQGNSA. The ends lost 5 bases at V and 3 bases at J; junction bases unmatched: 13. The CDR3 contains 17 residues.

The genes are TRBV29-1 and TRBJ1-2, with unresolved D. V lost 4 bases, J lost 8 bases, and 11 bases lay in between. The germline CDR1 and CDR2 sequences are SQVTM and ANQGSEA. This CDR3 has 11 amino acids. The CDR3 region has the DNA TGCAGCGTTGTCGGGGTTGAAGGCTACACCTTC. Translating it yields CSVVGVEGYTF.

This clonotype was observed a handful of times. The chain recombines TRBV3-1 with TRBJ1-2; the D gene is possibly TRBD1 (5 bases). The germline gives CDR1 LGHDT, CDR2 YNNKEL (reference sequence). Trimming left V 1 base short and J 2 bases short, with 17 bases between. This CDR3 is 17 amino acids long. The CDR3: CASSQAGAGRLNYGYTF. CDR3 sequence (DNA): TGTGCCAGCAGCCAAGCTGGGGCGGGTCGGTTAAACTATGGCTACACCTTC.

V and J are TRBV27 and TRBJ2-5; 7 bases match TRBD1. Germline CDR1 is MNHEY and CDR2 is SMNVEV (reference sequence). The CDR3 has 14 residues. Germline trimming cut 5 bases from V and 1 base from J; bases unmatched to any gene: 4. The CDR3 nucleotides are TGTGCCAGCAGTCTCAGACAGGGCCAAGAGACCCAGTACTTC. This encodes CASSLRQGQETQYF.

The table lists this clonotype with many counts. The chain recombines TRBV6-2 or TRBV6-3 with TRBJ1-5, with 8 bases lining up with TRBD1. The V gene's germline CDR1 is MNHEY and CDR2 SVGEGT. This CDR3 has 13 amino acids. With 6 bases clipped from V and 7 bases from J, the junction kept 5 bases outside the gene matches. The CDR3 protein is CASSGQGGQPQHF. The CDR3 DNA is TGTGCCAGCAGCGGACAGGGAGGGCAGCCCCAGCATTTT.

V is TRBV19 and J is TRBJ2-2; the match to TRBD2 covers 13 bases. In germline, CDR1 is LNHDA, CDR2 SQIVND (reference sequence). The CDR3 loop spans 14 amino acids. Trimming took 9 bases from V and 6 from J; bases not matched to a gene: 4. In nucleotides, the CDR3 is TGTGCCAGCTGGACTAGCGGGAGATCCGGGGAGCTGTTTTTT. Its translation is CASWTSGRSGELFF. The complete variable domain, with remaining parts taken from reference TRBV19 and TRBJ2-2, reads DGGITQSPKYLFRKEGQNVTLSCEQNLNHDAMYWYRQDPGQGLRLIYYSQIVNDFQKGDIAEGYSVSREKKESFPLTVTSAQKNPTAFYLCASWTSGRSGELFFGEGSRLTVL.

This clonotype has a count of ten or more. The chain carries TRBV12-3 or TRBV12-4 and TRBJ1-6; 7 positions match TRBD1. The J segment lost 9 bases and the V segment lost 5 bases, leaving 19 bases of the junction unmatched. CDR3 length: 18 residues. CDR3 protein: CASSPKETGAVRVSPLHF. CDR3 DNA sequence: TGTGCCAGCAGTCCGAAAGAAACAGGGGCAGTAAGAGTTTCACCCCTCCACTTT.

This clonotype was seen many times. This sequence joins TRBV7-9 and TRBJ1-1; D is undetermined. Germline values: CDR1 SEHNR, CDR2 FQNEAQ (reference sequence). V dropped 2 bases and J dropped 7 bases, with 5 bases sitting between them. This CDR3 is built from 11 residues. The CDR3: CASSLYDEAFF. The CDR3 nucleotides are TGTGCCAGCAGCTTATATGATGAAGCTTTCTTT.

The rearrangement links TRBV10-3 to TRBJ1-5, with 8 bases lining up with TRBD1. This CDR3 has 14 residues. Trimming removed 8 bases from V and 0 bases from J; junction bases left unmatched: 3. In germline, CDR1 is ENHRY, CDR2 SYGVKD. The DNA of the CDR3 is TGTGCCATCGGGGGACAGGATAGCAATCAGCCCCAGCATTTT. It specifies CAIGGQDSNQPQHF.

This chain uses TRBV29-1 with TRBJ2-3; 8 bases map to TRBD2. Germline CDR1 and CDR2: SQVTM and ANQGSEA. V gave up 3 bases and J gave up 2 bases; unmatched junction bases: 7. The CDR3 is 15 amino acids. In DNA, the CDR3 is TGCAGCGTTGATGCATTTAGCGGGGTCACAGATACGCAGTATTTT. It translates to CSVDAFSGVTDTQYF.

This clonotype has only a few counts. This rearrangement joins TRBV6-2 or TRBV6-3 to TRBJ2-1; D not resolved. Between the trimmed V and J ends, which lost 8 bases and 0 bases, there was a span of 11 bases. The CDR3 contains 14 residues. Germline CDR1 and CDR2: MNHEY and SVGEGT. The CDR3 loop reads CASGLSPSYNEQFF. The CDR3 region has the DNA TGTGCCAGCGGGCTTTCGCCCTCCTACAATGAGCAGTTCTTC.